These 25 T cell receptor beta chains came from one sample sequenced in a study of blood T cells in healthy people across ages. The second PCR ran roughly 6 to 11 cycles with a sample-barcoded 5' primer and J-beta primers. TCRdb used MiXCR to reprocess the 5' RACE reads, holding one entry per CDR3 protein. This sample has around 800,000 distinct CDR3 sequences, with 20% to 30% found just once. These data were likewise used in another study, on T cells of mothers and their children.

The sequencing input was blood. Every receptor here comes from a boy younger than 18 in good health.

This clonotype was seen a handful of times. V and J are TRBV7-2 and TRBJ1-3, with 7 bases lining up with TRBD1. CDR1 is SGHTA, CDR2 FQGNSA, per germline. This CDR3 is 15 amino acids long. The V segment lost 5 bases and the J segment 7 bases; nucleotides outside the gene matches: 11. For the CDR3, the DNA is TGTGCCAGCAGCCTATCGACAGGGCGGGGGAACACCATATATTTT. Translation gives CASSLSTGRGNTIYF. Using reference TRBV7-2 and TRBJ1-3 for the parts outside the CDR3, the full variable domain is GAGVSQSPSNKVTEKGKDVELRCDPISGHTALYWYRQSLGQGLEFLIYFQGNSAPDKSGLPSDRFSAERTGGSVSTLTIQRTQQEDSAVYLCASSLSTGRGNTIYFGEGSWLTVV.

This clonotype was found a few times. This rearrangement joins TRBV7-9 to TRBJ2-4; the match to TRBD1 covers 9 bases. V shed 5 bases and J 0 bases; nucleotides not matched to a gene: 8. Germline lookup yields CDR1 SEHNR and CDR2 FQNEAQ (reference sequence). This CDR3 is built from 17 residues. The CDR3 spells CASSITGGPQAKNIQYF. In DNA form, the CDR3 reads TGTGCCAGCAGCATTACAGGGGGCCCCCAAGCCAAAAACATTCAGTACTTC.

The chain employs TRBV20-1 and TRBJ1-4, with 8 bases fitting TRBD1. J gave up 8 bases and V 3 bases, and 8 bases lay outside the gene matches. Per germline, CDR1 DFQATT and CDR2 SNEGSKA (reference sequence). There are 14 residues in the CDR3. The CDR3 spells CSASRGQGREKLFF. The CDR3, as DNA: TGCAGTGCTAGTCGAGGACAGGGCCGGGAAAAACTGTTTTTT.

This rearrangement joins TRBV9 to TRBJ2-7; TRBD1 matches at 7 bases. Germline trimming cut 0 bases from V and 1 base from J; bases unmatched to any gene: 13. Germline V gives CDR1 SGDLS, CDR2 YYNGEE. This CDR3 has 18 residues. CDR3: CASSVGTGTSVFSYEQYF. For the CDR3, the DNA is TGTGCCAGCAGCGTAGGGACAGGCACCAGTGTGTTTTCCTACGAGCAGTACTTC.

This clonotype was detected only a few times. The chain links TRBV7-6 to TRBJ2-5, with D perhaps TRBD2 (5 bases). Trimming took off 0 bases at V and 5 bases at J, with 13 bases between the two ends. Germline-derived CDR1 and CDR2 are SGHVS and FNYEAQ. This CDR3 is built from 15 residues. The CDR3 bases are TGTGCCAGCAGCTTAGCGCCCGCTAGCCAGGAGACCCAGTACTTC. This gives the protein CASSLAPASQETQYF.

There are many counts of this clonotype. The chain links TRBV5-1 to TRBJ1-4; D not resolved. The CDR3 spans 14 residues. Germline values: CDR1 SGHRS, CDR2 YFSETQ. Trimming removed 2 bases from V and 3 bases from J, with 8 bases in between. The CDR3 here is CASSLSLANEKLFF. The CDR3 DNA is TGCGCCAGCAGCTTAAGTCTGGCTAATGAAAAACTGTTTTTT.

This rearrangement joins TRBV29-1 to TRBJ2-3, with unresolved D. The V end was cut by 3 bases, the J end by 1 base, with 11 bases between. CDR3 size: 14 residues. Germline V CDR1 and CDR2: SQVTM, ANQGSEA. The CDR3 sequence: CSVDQLDGTDTQYF. CDR3 in DNA: TGCAGCGTTGATCAGTTGGATGGCACAGATACGCAGTATTTT.

This clonotype was counted many times. The chain employs TRBV12-3 or TRBV12-4 and TRBJ1-1; possible D gene TRBD1, 6 bases. CDR3 length: 13 residues. Trimming stripped 7 bases from V and 0 bases from J, with 9 bases between. The CDR3 DNA reads TGTGCCAGCAAAGGACAGATGAACACTGAAGCTTTCTTT. Protein product: CASKGQMNTEAFF.

This clonotype was picked up a small number of times. This sequence joins TRBV7-9 and TRBJ2-5; 14 nucleotides line up with TRBD2. The J call may be incorrect, as the DNA end agrees better with TRBJ2-1. The CDR3 covers 19 residues. Germline V CDR1 and CDR2: SEHNR, FQNEAQ (reference sequence). The CDR3 region is CASSLEGTSGGRAYNEQFF. Written as DNA, the CDR3 is TGTGCCAGCAGCTTAGAGGGGACTAGCGGGGGCCGCGCCTACAATGAGCAGTTCTTC.

This clonotype was seen a few times. The chain carries TRBV12-5 and TRBJ2-7; possibly TRBD1 or TRBD2 for D (6 bases each). The CDR3 consists of 16 residues. Germline lookup yields CDR1 LGHNT and CDR2 FRNRAP. Trimming left V 1 base short and J 1 base short, with 14 bases between. The CDR3 coding sequence is TGTGCTAGTGGTTTGGCCCGACTAGGGGGGTCCTACGAGCAGTACTTC. It yields the protein CASGLARLGGSYEQYF.

In this sample, this clonotype turned up a few times. The rearrangement uses TRBV24-1 and TRBJ2-5; D not resolved. The tail of the sequence fits TRBJ2-1 better, so the J call may be wrong. Germline CDR1 and CDR2: KGHDR and SFDVKD. This CDR3 has 12 residues. DNA for the CDR3: TGTGCCACCAGTGATTCCTCTTATGAGCAGTTCTTC. Amino acid sequence: CATSDSSYEQFF.

In its sample, this clonotype was seen a few times. V is TRBV7-2 and J is TRBJ2-7; 11 bases are a match to TRBD2. CDR1 and CDR2 (germline): SGHTA, FQGNSA. The CDR3 length is 14 residues. Trimming cost V 5 bases and J 11 bases; bases outside gene matches: 11. The CDR3 sequence: CASSPPLAGGFKYF. CDR3 DNA sequence: TGTGCCAGCAGCCCACCCCTAGCGGGGGGCTTCAAGTACTTC.

The rearrangement links TRBV29-1 to TRBJ2-5; D gene ambiguous. The assigned J gene may be wrong: the sequence end matches TRBJ2-7 better. The CDR3 runs 13 residues. Per germline, CDR1 SQVTM and CDR2 ANQGSEA. The CDR3 protein is CSVRESTSYEQYF. In nucleotides, the CDR3 is TGCAGCGTTCGAGAGTCAACCTCCTACGAGCAGTACTTC.

The chain couples TRBV11-3 to TRBJ2-3; D is uncertain. The CDR3 has 14 amino acids. V dropped 5 bases and J dropped 2 bases, with 11 bases sitting between them. CDR1 and CDR2 from the germline V gene are SGHNT and YENEEA. The CDR3 sequence: CASSRGRPTDTQYF. The CDR3 region has the DNA TGTGCCAGCAGCCGAGGACGGCCCACAGATACGCAGTATTTT.

In regard to this clonotype: At one boundary the junction diverges from the germline segment, which might be a read error. V gene TRBV9 combines with J gene TRBJ1-4; no clear D gene. This CDR3 contains 15 residues. The germline V gene encodes CDR1 SGDLS and CDR2 YYNGEE. This CDR3 reads CASSVGPDSNEKLVF. Here the CDR3 DNA reads TGTGCCAGCAGCGTAGGGCCAGACTCTAATGAAAAACTGGTTTTT. The whole variable domain, filled in from reference TRBV9 and TRBJ1-4, reads DSGVTQTPKHLITATGQRVTLRCSPRSGDLSVYWYQQSLDQGLQFLIQYYNGEERAKGNILERFSAQQFPDLHSELNLSSLELGDSALYFCASSVGPDSNEKLVFGSGTQLSVL.

This clonotype has just a few counts. V and J are TRBV20-1 and TRBJ1-2; no reliable D call. This CDR3 region has 13 residues. Germline V gene lookup returns CDR1 DFQATT and CDR2 SNEGSKA (reference sequence). Trimming took 6 bases from V and 4 from J, leaving 15 bases between them. The CDR3 protein is CSAETSRGYGYTF. The CDR3 bases are TGCAGTGCAGAGACTAGTCGAGGCTATGGCTACACCTTC.

This clonotype has just a few counts. The chain recombines TRBV11-2 with TRBJ2-1; the D gene could be TRBD1 or TRBD2 (5 bases each). The closer fit of TRBJ2-5 to the DNA end suggests the J call may be wrong. CDR1 and CDR2 from the germline V gene are SGHAT and FQNNGV. The CDR3 spans 15 residues. The DNA for the CDR3 is TGTGCCAGCAGAAAGCCGGGACGGCGTGTGGAGACCCAGTACTTC. Translated: CASRKPGRRVETQYF.

This clonotype was counted a few times. The chain joins TRBV20-1 to TRBJ2-7, with 9 nucleotides matching TRBD1. V shed 6 bases and J 4 bases; nucleotides not matched to a gene: 1. This CDR3 spans 11 amino acids. Looked up from germline, CDR1 is DFQATT and CDR2 is SNEGSKA (reference sequence). DNA for the CDR3: TGCAGTGCCGACAGGGGGTACGAGCAGTACTTC. Residues: CSADRGYEQYF.

V usage is TRBV27 and J usage is TRBJ1-2, with D possibly matching TRBD1 (5 bases). The V end was cut by 5 bases, the J end by 0 bases, with 19 bases between. Germline V gives CDR1 MNHEY, CDR2 SMNVEV (reference sequence). The CDR3 runs 17 residues. The DNA for the CDR3 is TGTGCCAGCAGTACCCTGAGGACGGGACCCTCTAACTATGGCTACACCTTC. This translates into CASSTLRTGPSNYGYTF.

Only a few counts were recorded for this clonotype. The V and J genes are TRBV28 and TRBJ2-4, with 8 bases fitting TRBD2. CDR1 MDHEN and CDR2 SYDVKM come from the germline V gene. The CDR3 has 16 residues. V trimming: 4 bases; J trimming: 1 base; junction bases outside the gene matches: 6. The CDR3 sequence: CASSSPGGQAKNIQYF. CDR3 DNA: TGTGCCAGCAGTTCACCGGGGGGGCAGGCCAAAAACATTCAGTACTTC.

J is TRBJ1-1 and V is TRBV10-2; D may be TRBD1 (6 bases). The CDR3 sequence is 13 residues long. V was trimmed by 3 bases and J by 6 bases, leaving 11 bases between them. CDR1 and CDR2 from the germline V gene are WSHSY and SAAADI. In DNA, the CDR3 is TGCGCCAGCAGTGACCACAGGGCCGCTGAAGCTTTCTTT. This encodes CASSDHRAAEAFF.

The genes are TRBV12-3 or TRBV12-4 and TRBJ2-3; 8 bases map to TRBD2. The CDR3 has 15 residues. The trim removed 3 bases at V and 2 bases at J, leaving 4 bases unmatched. In nucleotides, the CDR3 is TGTGCCAGCAGTTTGACGGGGGGGTTCACAGATACGCAGTATTTT. Translated: CASSLTGGFTDTQYF.

This clonotype was picked up a small number of times. V usage is TRBV20-1 and J usage is TRBJ2-5; either TRBD1 or TRBD2 may supply D (5 bases each). The germline CDR1 and CDR2 sequences are DFQATT and SNEGSKA (reference sequence). With 6 bases removed from V and 1 base from J, the gap between germline ends came to 18 bases. The CDR3 is 15 amino acids. The CDR3 protein is CSAPSGALLQETQYF. The CDR3 DNA reads TGCAGTGCCCCTTCCGGGGCCCTGCTCCAAGAGACCCAGTACTTC.

The rearrangement uses TRBV28 and TRBJ1-5, with TRBD1 as a possible D gene (5 bases). Germline V gives CDR1 MDHEN, CDR2 SYDVKM. V was shortened by 3 bases and J by 9 bases, with 21 bases between the two germline ends. The CDR3 runs 16 residues. The CDR3 sequence is CASSFPTGLSLRPQHF. The CDR3 DNA sequence: TGTGCCAGCAGTTTCCCCACAGGTCTATCCCTTCGGCCCCAGCATTTT. Full variable domain (missing parts from reference TRBV28 and TRBJ1-5): DVKVTQSSRYLVKRTGEKVFLECVQDMDHENMFWYRQDPGLGLRLIYFSYDVKMKEKGDIPEGYSVSREKKERFSLILESASTNQTSMYLCASSFPTGLSLRPQHFGDGTRLSIL.

This clonotype was observed a few times. The rearrangement joins TRBV20-1 to TRBJ2-2; D might be TRBD2 (5 bases). CDR1 is DFQATT and CDR2 is SNEGSKA in the germline V gene (reference sequence). The length of the CDR3 is 14 residues. V was shortened by 0 bases and J by 4 bases, with 9 bases between the two germline ends. The DNA for the CDR3 is TGCAGTGCTAGAGAGGAGGCGGCCACCGGGGAGCTGTTTTTT. It is translated as CSAREEAATGELFF.